The entry below describes one TCR beta chain. The V end was cut by 3 bases, the J end by 4 bases, with 12 bases between. Per germline, CDR1 ENHRY and CDR2 SYGVKD. The CDR3 is 15 amino acids. The entry originates in a study of blood T cell repertoires in COVID-19. Study overall: Acute and convalescent COVID-19 samples came from the United States, Italy and Spain. Sources were T cells, B-cell-depleted T cells, or PBMCs; the material itself was cDNA or gDNA.

Sequencing used immunoSEQ multiplex PCR; TCRdb keeps in-frame clones, though not all of them. This sample has under 150,000 clones; approximately 85% occur once, and the top ten carry 8%. The V gene is TRBV10-3, the J gene TRBJ2-2; no definite D call. The sequenced sample was peripheral blood. The clonotype originates from a woman aged 60-75 years with COVID-19, enrolled during active disease. This CDR3 is CAISEVSGFTGELFF. The CDR3 nucleotides are TGTGCCATCAGTGAAGTGTCAGGTTTCACCGGGGAGCTGTTTTTT.